This T cell receptor (beta chain) was observed in a study of cytomegalovirus exposure and HLA in healthy donors. Germline V lookup: CDR1 ENHRY, CDR2 SYGVKD. The CDR3 is made up of 16 amino acids. For this clone: At one boundary the junction diverges from the germline segment, which might be a read error.

Method: immunoSEQ multiplex PCR; TCRdb's copy keeps in-frame clones and lacks some. The repertoire holds a few hundred thousand clones, with roughly 85% as singletons. The genes are TRBV10-3 and TRBJ2-3, with 8 nucleotides matching TRBD2. This clonotype was sampled from a young woman in good health and CMV-seronegative. Sequencing was done on a sample of PBMCs. The CDR3 region is CATSRLGSGATDTQYF. The CDR3 DNA reads as TGTGCCACCAGTAGGTTGGGTAGCGGGGCCACAGATACGCAGTATTTT.